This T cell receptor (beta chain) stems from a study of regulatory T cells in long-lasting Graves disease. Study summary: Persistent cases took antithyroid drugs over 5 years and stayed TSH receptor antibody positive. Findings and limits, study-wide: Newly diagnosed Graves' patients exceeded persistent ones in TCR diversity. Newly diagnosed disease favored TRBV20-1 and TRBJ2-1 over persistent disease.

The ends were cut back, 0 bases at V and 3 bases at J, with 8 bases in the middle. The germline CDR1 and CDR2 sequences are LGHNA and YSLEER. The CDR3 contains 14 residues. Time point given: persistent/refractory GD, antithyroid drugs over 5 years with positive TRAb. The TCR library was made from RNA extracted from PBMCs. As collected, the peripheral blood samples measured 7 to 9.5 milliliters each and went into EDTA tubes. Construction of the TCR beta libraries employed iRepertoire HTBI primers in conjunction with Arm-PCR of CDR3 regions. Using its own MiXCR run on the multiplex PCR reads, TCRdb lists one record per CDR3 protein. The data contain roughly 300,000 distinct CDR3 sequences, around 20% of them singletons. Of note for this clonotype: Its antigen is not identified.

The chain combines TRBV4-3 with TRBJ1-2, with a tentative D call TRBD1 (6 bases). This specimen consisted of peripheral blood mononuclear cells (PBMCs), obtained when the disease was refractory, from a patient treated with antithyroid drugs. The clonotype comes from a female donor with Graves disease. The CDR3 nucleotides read TGCGCCAGCAGCCAAGACCCAGGGGACTATGGCTACACCTTC. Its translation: CASSQDPGDYGYTF.